This record covers a single TCR beta chain. The ends were cut back, 5 bases at V and 7 bases at J, with 21 bases in the middle. This CDR3 contains 15 residues. CDR1 and CDR2 (germline): LNHDA, SQIVND (reference sequence). Libraries were prepared by immunoSEQ multiplex PCR; TCRdb keeps only in-frame clonotypes and omits some of them. The top ten clones hold 2.4% of a sample with some 220,000 clones, 75% to 85% of them seen once. The Seattle site enrolled patients during active infection and followed them longitudinally. This entry is derived from a study of blood T cell repertoires in COVID-19. Study-wide context: Samples taken during acute and convalescent COVID-19 were collected in the United States, Italy and Spain. PBMCs, B-cell-depleted T cells, or T cells provided the cDNA or gDNA that made up the material.

This TCR was sampled from a woman in her sixties or seventies with COVID-19, enrolled during active disease. Sequenced: peripheral blood. The rearrangement links TRBV19 to TRBJ2-7; D might be TRBD1 (6 bases). This CDR3 is CASSPSGGKRMEQYF. In DNA, the CDR3 is TGTGCCAGTAGTCCCTCTGGGGGCAAACGGATGGAGCAGTACTTC.